This T cell receptor (beta chain) appears in the sequencing data of a study of T cells expressing NK-cell markers. Germline CDR1 is SEHNR and CDR2 is FQNEAQ (reference sequence). CDR3 length: 11 amino acids. TCRdb reprocessed the 5' RACE reads, keeping one entry per CDR3 protein, no DNA. The sample includes hundreds of thousands of distinct CDR3 sequences. This TCR was sampled from a young man in good health. The sample was blood T cells: a sorted CD56 or NKG2C T cell subset, CD4+ or CD8+ T cells, or bulk PBMC T cells (not recorded which). The chain carries TRBV7-9 and TRBJ2-1. The chain's CDR3 is CASNEMGEQFF.